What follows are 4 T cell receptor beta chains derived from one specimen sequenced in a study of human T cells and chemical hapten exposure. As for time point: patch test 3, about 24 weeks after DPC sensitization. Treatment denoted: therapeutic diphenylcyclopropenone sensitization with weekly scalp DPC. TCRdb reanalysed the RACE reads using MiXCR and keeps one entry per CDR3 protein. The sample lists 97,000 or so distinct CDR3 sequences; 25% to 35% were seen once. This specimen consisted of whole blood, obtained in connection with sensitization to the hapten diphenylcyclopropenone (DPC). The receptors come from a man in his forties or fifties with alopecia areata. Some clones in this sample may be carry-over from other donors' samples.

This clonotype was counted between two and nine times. The CDR3 bases are TGTGCCAGCAGCCTCGACAGGGGATCCGACGAGCAGTACTTC. Translated, it gives CASSLDRGSDEQYF. This chain joins TRBV7-9 and TRBJ2-7; 8 positions match TRBD1. The ends lost 5 bases at V and 5 bases at J; junction bases unmatched: 8. This CDR3 comprises 14 residues. Germline assignment: CDR1 SEHNR and CDR2 FQNEAQ (reference sequence).

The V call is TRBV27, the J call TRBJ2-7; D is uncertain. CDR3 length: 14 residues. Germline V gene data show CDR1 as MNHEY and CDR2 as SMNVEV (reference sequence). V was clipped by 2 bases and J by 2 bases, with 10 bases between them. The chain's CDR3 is CASSLGGSPYEQYF. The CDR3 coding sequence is TGTGCCAGCAGTTTAGGTGGCTCCCCCTACGAGCAGTACTTC.

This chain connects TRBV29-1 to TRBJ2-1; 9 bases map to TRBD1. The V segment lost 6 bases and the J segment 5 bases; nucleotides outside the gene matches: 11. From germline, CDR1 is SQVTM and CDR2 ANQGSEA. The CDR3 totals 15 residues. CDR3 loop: CSVTDRQGGNNEQFF. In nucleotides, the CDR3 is TGCAGCGTCACGGACCGACAGGGGGGGAACAATGAGCAGTTCTTC.

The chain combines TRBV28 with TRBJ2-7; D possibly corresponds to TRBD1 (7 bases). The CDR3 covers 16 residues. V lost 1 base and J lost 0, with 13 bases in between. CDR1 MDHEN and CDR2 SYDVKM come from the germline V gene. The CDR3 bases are TGTGCCAGCAGTTTATCTCCAGGGGGGAGCTCCTACGAGCAGTACTTC. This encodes CASSLSPGGSSYEQYF.